What follows describes a single TCR beta chain. There is no known antigen for this receptor. Base qualities are not at hand, and no much larger clone is one base apart. Tumor samples were obtained before definitive surgery or chemotherapy. Genomic DNA was extracted by the MD Anderson Biospecimen Extraction Resource, and TCR sequencing was done by the MD Anderson Cancer Genomics Laboratory. This specimen belongs to a study of high-grade serous ovarian cancer treatment subgroups listed by TCRdb under 2021. About the investigation overall: On average, sequencing produced approximately 14,000 reads and about 7,600 unique TCR beta rearrangements for each sample. The study profiled TCR beta repertoires in high-grade serous ovarian cancer patients grouped by complete gross resection or neoadjuvant chemotherapy response under a laparoscopic triage algorithm. Of the roughly 30 patients in the cohort, roughly 10 had no residual disease after primary surgery (R0), roughly 10 were excellent NACT responders, and roughly 10 were poor NACT responders. Each patient contributed one primary tumor and two metastatic tumor samples, giving about 83 samples in total. What the authors observed across the whole study: Repertoire similarity between tumors from the same patient ranged from about 0.11 to 0.8, while tumors from different patients showed almost no similarity. TCR repertoire analyses focused on CDR3; CDR1 and CDR2 were not analyzed. Spatial information was not captured by bulk tumor TCR sequencing, so insight into HGSC tumor complexity and diversity was limited. TCR clonal relatedness correlated positively with neoantigen level and, by trend, with copy number variation and mutation load from whole-genome sequencing.

Taken from the germline V gene, the CDR1 and CDR2 loops are MGHDK and SYGVNS. Counted from cysteine to phenylalanine, this CDR3 has 15 amino acids. The DNA shown is the 45-base CDR3, in frame from base 1. Relative to germline, V is 7 bases shorter and J is 4 bases shorter, with 19 bases between their ends. The approximately 100 tumor samples underwent high-throughput TCR profiling using ImmunoSEQ. In the original analysis: The repertoire diversity metrics included richness (unique productive sequences), clonality, evenness and relatedness, and the Bhattacharyya coefficient was used to measure similarity between samples. A sensitivity analysis that removed TCRs with fewer than two reads produced consistent conclusions. Here the immuneACCESS table is served through TCRdb, limited to in-frame sequences with V and J called. Missing clones are a known gap in these copies; in checked studies unresolved V genes cover under half, and the rest lacks a known reason. V, J and clone size are taken as reported in that table, and D and trimming were inferred from the DNA itself. The sample profile shows over 15,000 clones; 73% of them were found once. The top ten hold 3.5% to 5% of the sample.

This receptor chain uses TRBV25-1 and TRBJ2-5; the best D guess is TRBD1, with 6 bases matching. The sequence derives from a human donor with high-grade serous ovarian cancer. Material for sequencing was tumor tissue. The CDR3 region reads CASTVGGGRRETQYF. The DNA reads TGTGCCAGCACTGTTGGTGGGGGCAGGCGAGAGACCCAGTACTTC.